Shown below are 17 T cell receptor beta chains from a single sample sequenced in a study of blood T cell repertoires in COVID-19. Assay used: immunoSEQ multiplex PCR; TCRdb lists only in-frame clones, some missing. In the table there are some 290,000 clones, 85% to 90% of which are singletons. The sample taken for sequencing was peripheral blood. Receptors were obtained from a woman aged 40-49 years with COVID-19, enrolled during active disease.

Points on this clone: The sample contains more than one DNA sequence encoding this CDR3. The chain links TRBV12-3 or TRBV12-4 to TRBJ1-2, with 10 bases identical to TRBD1. V lost 4 bases to trimming and J lost 5 bases; unmatched junction nucleotides: 1. The CDR3 is made up of 13 amino acids. For the CDR3, the DNA is TGTGCCAGCAGTTCGGGACAGGGGTATGGCTACACCTTC. Its protein product is CASSSGQGYGYTF.

V gene TRBV6-5 combines with J gene TRBJ1-4; 7 bases agree with TRBD1. The CDR3 length is 14 residues. J gave up 4 bases and V 6 bases, and 5 bases lay outside the gene matches. Germline values: CDR1 MNHEY, CDR2 SVGAGI. The CDR3 loop reads CASRIQGFNEKLFF. The CDR3 bases are TGTGCCAGCAGAATACAGGGGTTTAATGAAAAACTGTTTTTT.

J is TRBJ2-1 and V is TRBV27, with 12 bases aligning to TRBD2. The length of the CDR3 is 19 residues. Trimming removed 0 bases from V and 1 base from J; junction bases left unmatched: 7. Germline V gives CDR1 MNHEY, CDR2 SMNVEV (reference sequence). CDR3 amino acids: CASSLSGLAGGRSYNEQFF. In DNA form, the CDR3 reads TGTGCCAGCAGTTTATCTGGGCTAGCGGGAGGGCGATCCTACAATGAGCAGTTCTTC.

This clone was detected only a few times. V gene TRBV14 combines with J gene TRBJ1-6; D remains unclear. This CDR3 has 16 amino acids. CDR1 and CDR2 from the germline V gene are SGHDN and FVKESK. V was cut by 4 bases and J by 1 base, with 11 bases left in between. CDR3 protein: CASSRRDGSYNSPLHF. CDR3 sequence (DNA): TGTGCCAGCAGCCGAAGAGACGGGTCCTATAATTCACCCCTCCACTTT.

The gene calls are TRBV25-1 and TRBJ2-7; tentative D call: TRBD1 (6 bases). This CDR3 is built from 12 residues. Germline CDR1 reads MGHDK; CDR2 reads SYGVNS. The ends were cut back, 6 bases at V and 9 bases at J, with 15 bases in the middle. The CDR3 region has the DNA TGTGCCAGCAGCTCGGAGGTGGGGGCGCAGTACTTC. It yields the protein CASSSEVGAQYF.

This chain connects TRBV18 to TRBJ1-1; a possible D gene is TRBD1 (6 bases). There are 13 residues in the CDR3. CDR1 is KGHSH, CDR2 LQKENI, per germline. Deletions cut 3 bases from V and 3 bases from J, with 8 bases between. This chain's CDR3 is CASSPAGDTEAFF. The CDR3 region has the DNA TGTGCCAGCTCACCCGCAGGGGACACTGAAGCTTTCTTT.

DNA of the CDR3: TGTGCCAGCTGCCCCGGGGGGGCGACCAATGAGCAGTTCTTC. It is translated as CASCPGGATNEQFF. The rearrangement links TRBV18 to TRBJ2-1; 8 bases are a match to TRBD2. The CDR3 contains 14 residues. V was clipped by 7 bases and J by 6 bases; unmatched bases: 8. Looked up from germline, CDR1 is KGHSH and CDR2 is LQKENI.

As regards this clone: This specimen includes other DNA sequences encoding the same CDR3. The V and J genes are TRBV27 and TRBJ1-2, with 7 bases fitting TRBD1. This CDR3 has 13 residues. Germline assignment: CDR1 MNHEY and CDR2 SMNVEV (reference sequence). With V trimmed by 5 bases and J by 3 bases, 3 bases remained unmatched. The CDR3 spells CASSQTGDYGYTF. CDR3 in DNA: TGTGCCAGCAGTCAAACAGGGGACTATGGCTACACCTTC.

This clone was recorded once. The chain employs TRBV4-3 and TRBJ2-3; 8 bases agree with TRBD2. The CDR3 runs to 16 residues. The V gene's germline CDR1 is LGHNA and CDR2 YSLEER. Germline trimming cut 0 bases from V and 4 bases from J; bases unmatched to any gene: 6. CDR3 residues: CASSQDSAGASDTQYF. The CDR3 DNA follows: TGCGCCAGCAGCCAAGATTCAGCGGGGGCGTCAGATACGCAGTATTTT.

This chain connects TRBV29-1 to TRBJ2-3, with TRBD2 matching 11 bases. The CDR3 runs 14 residues. Germline V gives CDR1 SQVTM, CDR2 ANQGSEA. Germline trimming cut 4 bases from V and 10 bases from J; bases unmatched to any gene: 10. The CDR3 loop reads CSVVLAGVGVAQYF. The CDR3 DNA follows: TGCAGCGTTGTACTAGCGGGAGTGGGAGTCGCGCAGTATTTT.

This chain joins TRBV28 and TRBJ1-2; D is possibly TRBD1 (5 bases). V lost 6 bases and J lost 5, with 10 bases in between. Germline V gene data show CDR1 as MDHEN and CDR2 as SYDVKM. The CDR3 consists of 12 residues. CDR3 DNA: TGTGCCAGCAGAGATCCAGGGTATGGCTACACCTTC. It codes for CASRDPGYGYTF.

V and J are TRBV28 and TRBJ1-2, with D unresolved. This CDR3 has 11 amino acids. Per germline, CDR1 MDHEN and CDR2 SYDVKM. Between the trimmed V and J ends, which lost 2 bases and 6 bases, there was a span of 4 bases. This CDR3 reads CASSLRDGYTF. The CDR3 nucleotides are TGTGCCAGCAGTTTAAGAGATGGCTACACCTTC.

The J gene is TRBJ1-1, the V gene TRBV4-3; D not resolved. With 0 bases removed from V and 1 base from J, the gap between germline ends came to 9 bases. Germline CDR1 is LGHNA and CDR2 is YSLEER. The CDR3 runs 15 residues. The CDR3: CASSQDGSRNTEAFF. DNA of the CDR3: TGCGCCAGCAGCCAAGATGGCAGTCGGAACACTGAAGCTTTCTTT.

As concerns this clone: At the DNA level, this CDR3 is encoded by other sequences in the same sample as well. This chain links TRBV29-1 with TRBJ1-3, with D perhaps matching TRBD1 (6 bases). The CDR3 is made up of 14 amino acids. The V end lost 7 bases, the J end lost 0 bases, and 13 bases lay between the germline ends. Per the germline V gene, CDR1 is SQVTM and CDR2 is ANQGSEA. The CDR3 DNA follows: TGCAGCGCGGGGGGCGCGTCCTCTGGAAACACCATATATTTT. It codes for CSAGGASSGNTIYF.

The chain links TRBV5-1 to TRBJ1-3, with TRBD1 matching over 8 bases. The ends lost 3 bases at V and 0 bases at J; junction bases unmatched: 2. This CDR3 region has 15 residues. Looked up from germline, CDR1 is SGHRS and CDR2 is YFSETQ. CDR3 in DNA: TGCGCCAGCAGCTCCGGACAGGGCTCTGGAAACACCATATATTTT. This codes for CASSSGQGSGNTIYF.

The chain is built from TRBV28 and TRBJ2-7; D is undetermined. Germline V lookup: CDR1 MDHEN, CDR2 SYDVKM. This CDR3 comprises 12 residues. Trimming took off 5 bases at V and 7 bases at J, with 12 bases between the two ends. This CDR3 is CASSILSREQYF. The DNA for the CDR3 is TGTGCCAGCAGTATTCTCTCCAGGGAGCAGTACTTC.

Only one count was recorded for this clone. The chain joins TRBV6-2 or TRBV6-3 to TRBJ1-4, with D possibly TRBD1 on 6 matching bases. The CDR3 consists of 17 residues. Deletions cut 3 bases from V and 4 bases from J, with 18 bases between. In germline, CDR1 is MNHEY, CDR2 SVGEGT. CDR3 sequence (DNA): TGTGCCAGCAGTTATCCTCTCCGCGGGGGGCGTAATGAAAAACTGTTTTTT. It is translated as CASSYPLRGGRNEKLFF.